The rows below give T cell receptor beta chains drawn from one sample of a study of cytomegalovirus exposure and HLA in healthy donors. Here immunoSEQ multiplex PCR was the method, and the copy in TCRdb shows in-frame clones only, minus some. Counted here are 200,000 or so clones, 55% to 75% occurring once; the ten biggest clones make up 2.6%. The sample was PBMCs. The receptors here all came from a man aged 35 to 55 in good health and CMV-seropositive. Both conserved end residues are part of each CDR3. The order of the fields is D gene, V gene, clone size, J gene, CDR3 DNA, CDR3 protein. D genes are given only for firm matches. Clone size is not always given. Where it is, it says once, few, many or a class for expanded clones.

NA	TRBV27	few	TRBJ1-1	TGTGCCAGCAGTCGCGGGAACACTGAAGCTTTCTTT	CASSRGNTEAFF
NA	TRBV5-1	NA	TRBJ1-2	TGCGCCAGCAGCTTGACCCGACAGGACAGCTATGGCTACACCTTC	CASSLTRQDSYGYTF
NA	TRBV27	NA	TRBJ1-3	TGTGCCAGCAGGGGGGGGGCTGGAAACACCATATATTTT	CASRGGAGNTIYF
TRBD1	TRBV19	few	TRBJ2-3	TGTGCCAGTAGTATAACAGGGGGCTTGACAGATACGCAGTATTTT	CASSITGGLTDTQYF
NA	TRBV7-9	few	TRBJ1-2	TGTGCCGCCACAGGGTCGGAGCGCTACACCTTC	CAATGSERYTF
TRBD2	TRBV9	NA	TRBJ2-3	TGTGCCAGCAGCGTAGCAGGAAGCGGGGGGGCAGGTACGCAGTATTTT	CASSVAGSGGAGTQYF
NA	TRBV7-9	NA	TRBJ1-1	TGTGCCAGCAGCCGAGATTCGGGGACTGAAGCTTTCTTT	CASSRDSGTEAFF
NA	TRBV4-3	NA	TRBJ2-5	TGCGCCAGCAGCCAAGAGACAGGTCCTGAGACCCAGTACTTC	CASSQETGPETQYF
NA	TRBV6-5	NA	TRBJ2-5	TGTGCCAGCAGCCCCGGGGGGACCCAGTACTTC	CASSPGGTQYF
NA	TRBV4-1	NA	TRBJ2-2	TGCGCCAGCAGCCAAGATCAGGGCAGGGAGAACACCGGGGAGCTGTTTTTT	CASSQDQGRENTGELFF